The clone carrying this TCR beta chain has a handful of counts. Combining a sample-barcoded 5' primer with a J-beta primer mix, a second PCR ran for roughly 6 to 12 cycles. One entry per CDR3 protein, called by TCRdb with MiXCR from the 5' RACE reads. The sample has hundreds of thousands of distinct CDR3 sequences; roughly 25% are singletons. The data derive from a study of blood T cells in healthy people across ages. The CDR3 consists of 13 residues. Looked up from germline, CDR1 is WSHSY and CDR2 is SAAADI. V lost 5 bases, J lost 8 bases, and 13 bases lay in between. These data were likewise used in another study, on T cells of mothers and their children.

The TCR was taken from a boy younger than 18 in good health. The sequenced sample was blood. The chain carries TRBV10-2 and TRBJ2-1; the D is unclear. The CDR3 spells CASSLDDPDEQFF. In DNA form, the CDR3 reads TGCGCCAGCAGTTTGGACGACCCAGATGAGCAGTTCTTC.